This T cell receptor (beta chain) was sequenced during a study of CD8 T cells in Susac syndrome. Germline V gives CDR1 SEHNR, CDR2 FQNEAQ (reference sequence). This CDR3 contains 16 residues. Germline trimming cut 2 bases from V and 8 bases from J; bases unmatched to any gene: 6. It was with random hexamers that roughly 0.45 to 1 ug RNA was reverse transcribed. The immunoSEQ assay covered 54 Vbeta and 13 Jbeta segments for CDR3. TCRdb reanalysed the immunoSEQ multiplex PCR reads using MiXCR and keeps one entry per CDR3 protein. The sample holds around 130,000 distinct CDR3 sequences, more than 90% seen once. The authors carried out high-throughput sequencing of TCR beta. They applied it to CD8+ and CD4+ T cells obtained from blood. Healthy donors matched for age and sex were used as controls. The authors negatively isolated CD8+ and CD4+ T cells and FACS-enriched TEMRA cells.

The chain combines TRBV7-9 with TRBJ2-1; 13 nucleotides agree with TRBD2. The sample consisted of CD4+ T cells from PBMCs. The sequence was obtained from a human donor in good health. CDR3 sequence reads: CASSLRTSGSSDEQFF. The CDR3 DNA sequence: TGTGCCAGCAGCTTACGGACTAGCGGGAGTTCAGATGAGCAGTTCTTC.